The 28 T cell receptor beta chains listed next were all sequenced from one sample in a study of blood T cell repertoires in COVID-19. Sequencing was performed with immunoSEQ multiplex PCR; in TCRdb, only in-frame clones are kept and a portion is missing. The sample has 200,000 to 250,000 clones; about 86% are singletons. The sample consisted of PBMCs or T cells enriched from blood (not recorded which). The receptors here all came from a woman in her fifties or sixties with acute COVID-19.

In the case of this clone: The sample has other DNA sequences that encode this CDR3 too. This rearrangement joins TRBV5-1 to TRBJ2-1; 8 nucleotides line up with TRBD2. This CDR3 is built from 16 residues. Looked up from germline, CDR1 is SGHRS and CDR2 is YFSETQ. Trimming at V came to 0 bases and at J to 0 bases, leaving 2 bases not matched to a gene. CDR3 nucleotide sequence: TGCGCCAGCAGCTTGGTCAGCGGGAGCTCCTACAATGAGCAGTTCTTC. It encodes CASSLVSGSSYNEQFF.

This clone was counted a few times. The chain is built from TRBV11-3 and TRBJ1-1; unclear D gene. Germline V gene data show CDR1 as SGHNT and CDR2 as YENEEA. The CDR3 loop spans 13 amino acids. V gave up 0 bases and J gave up 11 bases, with 13 bases separating them. The chain's CDR3 is CASSLDYGRGAFF. The CDR3 DNA is TGTGCCAGCAGCTTAGATTACGGACGGGGTGCTTTCTTT.

The rearrangement uses TRBV3-1 (or the pseudogene TRBV3-2) and TRBJ2-3; weak D call: TRBD2 (6 bases). The CDR3 loop spans 21 amino acids. Germline CDR1 is LGHDT and CDR2 is YNNKEL (reference sequence). With 0 bases removed from V and 7 bases from J, the gap between germline ends came to 32 bases. CDR3 bases: TGTGCCAGCAGCCAAGAATGGAGGGAGAAAGAGGTAGCTAAGACTGCCTATACGCAGTATTTT. It is translated as CASSQEWREKEVAKTAYTQYF.

This clone was counted between two and nine times. This chain joins TRBV5-1 and TRBJ2-7, with 14 bases matching TRBD2. The CDR3 is 17 residues long. Germline trimming cut 3 bases from V and 5 bases from J; bases unmatched to any gene: 10. The germline gives CDR1 SGHRS, CDR2 YFSETQ. DNA for the CDR3: TGCGCCAGCAGCTGGAGGGGACTAGCGGGAGTAGAGGACGAGCAGTACTTC. Protein: CASSWRGLAGVEDEQYF.

The rearrangement links TRBV11-3 to TRBJ2-1, with 10 nucleotides matching TRBD2. V trimming: 4 bases; J trimming: 8 bases; junction bases outside the gene matches: 20. The CDR3 has 19 amino acids. Germline V CDR1 and CDR2: SGHNT, YENEEA. The CDR3 sequence is CASSSLGFQRGGRKDEQFF. In DNA form, the CDR3 reads TGTGCCAGCAGCTCCCTCGGGTTTCAGCGGGGGGGGCGTAAGGATGAGCAGTTCTTC.

This clone occurred a few times. The CDR3 DNA is TGTGCCAGCAGCTTATGGGCCAGCTCAGCGGGGGTCACAGATACGCAGTATTTT. Amino acids: CASSLWASSAGVTDTQYF. This rearrangement joins TRBV7-3 to TRBJ2-3, with 8 positions matching TRBD2. From germline, CDR1 is SGHTA and CDR2 FQGTGA. V dropped 2 bases and J dropped 2; count of bases not matched to a gene: 12. The CDR3 has 18 amino acids.

The J gene is TRBJ2-1, the V gene TRBV6-2 or TRBV6-3, with TRBD2 identical over 13 bases. After removal of 4 bases from V and 9 bases from J, the junction contained 15 bases not matched to a gene. Germline V gene lookup returns CDR1 MNHEY and CDR2 SVGEGT. The CDR3 totals 18 residues. The CDR3 is CASSSVAGTSGMVGEQFF. CDR3 DNA: TGTGCCAGCAGTTCGGTAGCCGGGACTAGCGGGATGGTTGGTGAGCAGTTCTTC.

J is TRBJ2-5 and V is TRBV7-2; 7 nucleotides agree with TRBD1. Germline assignment: CDR1 SGHTA and CDR2 FQGNSA. With 5 bases clipped from V and 5 bases from J, the junction kept 8 bases outside the gene matches. The CDR3 is made up of 14 amino acids. The CDR3 sequence: CASSPQGSGETQYF. The CDR3 DNA follows: TGTGCCAGCAGCCCACAGGGGTCGGGGGAGACCCAGTACTTC.

The chain uses TRBV5-6 and TRBJ2-1; 10 bases fit TRBD2. This CDR3 has 18 amino acids. V gave up 7 bases and J gave up 6 bases; unmatched junction bases: 19. The germline V gene encodes CDR1 SGHDT and CDR2 YYEEEE. This CDR3 reads CASRPGLATQRGLNEQFF. For the CDR3, the DNA is TGTGCCAGCCGGCCGGGACTAGCGACCCAAAGGGGGCTCAATGAGCAGTTCTTC.

V usage is TRBV10-3 and J usage is TRBJ1-2; TRBD1 might be the D (6 bases). V lost 6 bases to trimming and J lost 4 bases, with 12 bases between them. This CDR3 spans 13 amino acids. The germline gives CDR1 ENHRY, CDR2 SYGVKD. The CDR3 loop reads CAIREDRRYGYTF. The CDR3 DNA reads as TGTGCCATCAGGGAAGACAGGCGCTATGGCTACACCTTC.

The V gene is TRBV18, the J gene TRBJ2-7; possible D gene TRBD1, 7 bases. The V gene lost 1 base and the J gene lost 3 bases, with 16 bases spanning the gap. The CDR3 extends over 16 amino acids. The V gene's germline CDR1 is KGHSH and CDR2 LQKENI. CDR3 protein: CASSPRGQEGVYEQYF. The CDR3 DNA follows: TGTGCCAGCTCACCACGAGGACAGGAGGGGGTCTACGAGCAGTACTTC.

The chain carries TRBV7-9 and TRBJ2-7; D is perhaps TRBD2 (6 bases). The germline V and J ends were trimmed by 1 base and 6 bases, with 13 bases remaining between them. Germline V gene lookup returns CDR1 SEHNR and CDR2 FQNEAQ (reference sequence). The length of the CDR3 is 14 residues. DNA of the CDR3: TGTGCCAGCAGCTTAGGGCGGGGACTGAGCGAGCAGTACTTC. Its translation: CASSLGRGLSEQYF.

The chain combines TRBV2 with TRBJ2-1; possible D gene TRBD1, 7 bases. CDR1 is SNHLY and CDR2 is FYNNEI in the germline V gene. V was clipped by 8 bases and J by 5 bases, with 22 bases between them. CDR3 length equals 16 residues. The CDR3 DNA is TGTGCCAGCGAGGGCGGGGTCAGGGGGGACCACAATGAGCAGTTCTTC. Residues: CASEGGVRGDHNEQFF.

To note about this clone: Other nucleotide sequences from this sample produce the same CDR3. The rearrangement links TRBV11-2 to TRBJ2-1; the match to TRBD2 covers 13 bases. The CDR3 covers 16 residues. The junction had 5 bases not matched to a gene; V was cut back by 5 bases and J by 4 bases. CDR1 and CDR2 (germline): SGHAT, FQNNGV. The CDR3 DNA follows: TGTGCCAGCAGCCCAAGGACTAGCGGGGGTTACAATGAGCAGTTCTTC. Protein sequence: CASSPRTSGGYNEQFF.

CDR3 nucleotides: TGCGCCAGCAGATCCAACTCCTACGAGCAGTACTTC. This translates into CASRSNSYEQYF. The chain joins TRBV5-1 to TRBJ2-7; D not certain. V was trimmed by 5 bases and J by 0 bases, leaving 6 bases between them. There are 12 residues in the CDR3. CDR1 and CDR2 from the germline V gene are SGHRS and YFSETQ.

The sample holds one count of this clone. J is TRBJ2-3 and V is TRBV9; TRBD1 matches at 10 bases. J was trimmed by 15 bases and V by 4 bases; bases with no gene match: 11. The germline V gene encodes CDR1 SGDLS and CDR2 YYNGEE. The CDR3 is 13 amino acids. The CDR3 nucleotides are TGTGCCAGCAGCCCGAATCGGGACAGGGGTTTTTATTTT. This translates into CASSPNRDRGFYF.

The rearrangement uses TRBV7-2 and TRBJ2-1, with 7 bases aligning to TRBD2. Germline CDR1 is SGHTA and CDR2 is FQGNSA. After removal of 5 bases from V and 0 bases from J, the junction contained 10 bases not matched to a gene. The CDR3 is made up of 17 amino acids. The CDR3 region is CASSPAGGRSSYNEQFF. The CDR3 DNA sequence: TGTGCCAGCAGCCCGGCTGGCGGGAGAAGCTCCTACAATGAGCAGTTCTTC.

For the CDR3, the DNA is TGTGCCTGGAGTTCGACAGGGAACGAAGCTTTCTTT. It yields the protein CAWSSTGNEAFF. The genes are TRBV30 and TRBJ1-1; 7 nucleotides agree with TRBD1. Looked up from germline, CDR1 is GTSNPN and CDR2 is SVGIG (reference sequence). CDR3 size: 12 residues. Trimming removed 2 bases from V and 8 bases from J; junction bases left unmatched: 5.

The V call is TRBV29-1, the J call TRBJ2-7, with 9 bases that match TRBD1. The ends lost 1 base at V and 2 bases at J; junction bases unmatched: 9. In germline, CDR1 is SQVTM, CDR2 ANQGSEA. CDR3 length equals 16 residues. The DNA for the CDR3 is TGCAGCGTTGAAGGGTTGACAGGGGGGAGCCCCTACGAGCAGTACTTC. Amino acids: CSVEGLTGGSPYEQYF.

Only one count was recorded for this clone. This rearrangement joins TRBV20-1 to TRBJ2-7; unclear D gene. The CDR3 contains 11 residues. Germline lookup yields CDR1 DFQATT and CDR2 SNEGSKA (reference sequence). Trimming cost V 2 bases and J 3 bases, with 5 bases left between them. CDR3 protein: CSARFYYEQYF. The CDR3 DNA sequence: TGCAGTGCTAGATTCTACTACGAGCAGTACTTC.

This clone showed up just a few times. The V call is TRBV27, the J call TRBJ2-2, with 11 bases lining up with TRBD1. Per germline, CDR1 MNHEY and CDR2 SMNVEV (reference sequence). V lost 6 bases to trimming and J lost 6 bases; unmatched junction nucleotides: 9. The CDR3 runs 16 residues. Here the CDR3 DNA reads TGTGCCAGCAGCAAACCGGGACAGGGGGTGTCCGGGGAGCTGTTTTTT. It specifies CASSKPGQGVSGELFF.

The chain links TRBV29-1 to TRBJ2-7, with 7 bases aligning to TRBD1. V shed 6 bases and J 5 bases; nucleotides not matched to a gene: 4. Germline V gene lookup returns CDR1 SQVTM and CDR2 ANQGSEA. The CDR3 runs 11 residues. CDR3 coding DNA: TGCAGCGTCGACAGGGCCCACGAGCAGTACTTC. Translating gives CSVDRAHEQYF.

Points on this clone: The same CDR3 arises from other DNA sequences in this sample as well. The chain uses TRBV5-1 and TRBJ2-3, with TRBD2 matching 9 bases. CDR1 and CDR2 (germline): SGHRS, YFSETQ. V was pared by 2 bases and J by 5 bases, with 12 bases of the junction left unmatched. The CDR3 has 17 amino acids. CDR3 protein: CASSFGGAGGPQDTQYF. CDR3 sequence (DNA): TGCGCCAGCAGCTTCGGGGGGGCGGGGGGGCCTCAAGATACGCAGTATTTT.

The V and J genes are TRBV15 and TRBJ1-1; D might be TRBD1 (6 bases). The CDR3 spans 14 residues. V dropped 3 bases and J dropped 9 bases, with 17 bases sitting between them. The germline V gene encodes CDR1 LNHNV and CDR2 YYDKDF (reference sequence). As DNA, the CDR3 is TGTGCCACCAGCAGCCCACTGGGGGGGGCAAAAGCTTTCTTT. As protein: CATSSPLGGAKAFF.

The chain is built from TRBV5-6 and TRBJ1-5; 9 bases are a match to TRBD1. Germline V gives CDR1 SGHDT, CDR2 YYEEEE. Germline trimming cut 0 bases from V and 11 bases from J; bases unmatched to any gene: 6. The CDR3 covers 14 residues. The CDR3 bases are TGTGCCAGCAGCTTGGTGGGACAGGGAAGGTCCCAGCATTTT. It translates to CASSLVGQGRSQHF.

This chain uses TRBV9 with TRBJ2-5; TRBD2 might be the D (5 bases). The CDR3 spans 13 residues. Germline values: CDR1 SGDLS, CDR2 YYNGEE. Trimming removed 3 bases at V and 5 bases at J, with 11 bases between. CDR3 in DNA: TGTGCCAGCAGCGCTAGCCCCCGCGAGACCCAGTACTTC. Protein product: CASSASPRETQYF. Drawing the rest from reference TRBV9 and TRBJ2-5, the complete variable domain is DSGVTQTPKHLITATGQRVTLRCSPRSGDLSVYWYQQSLDQGLQFLIQYYNGEERAKGNILERFSAQQFPDLHSELNLSSLELGDSALYFCASSASPRETQYFGPGTRLLVL.

The chain carries TRBV5-1 and TRBJ2-3, with 14 bases aligning to TRBD2. V lost 5 bases, J lost 4 bases, and 6 bases stayed unmatched. The CDR3 has 16 amino acids. CDR1 SGHRS and CDR2 YFSETQ come from the germline V gene. The CDR3 reads CASSRLAGGPSDTQYF. In nucleotides, the CDR3 is TGCGCCAGCAGTCGACTAGCGGGAGGGCCCTCAGATACGCAGTATTTT.

The chain combines TRBV6-2 or TRBV6-3 with TRBJ2-3, with D tentatively TRBD2 (5 bases). The germline V and J ends were trimmed by 2 bases and 6 bases, with 18 bases remaining between them. The CDR3 covers 16 residues. Germline lookup yields CDR1 MNHEY and CDR2 SVGEGT. The CDR3 DNA reads as TGTGCCAGCAGTTACCGAAGCGGCTCGGTCGGGGATACGCAGTATTTT. Its translation is CASSYRSGSVGDTQYF.